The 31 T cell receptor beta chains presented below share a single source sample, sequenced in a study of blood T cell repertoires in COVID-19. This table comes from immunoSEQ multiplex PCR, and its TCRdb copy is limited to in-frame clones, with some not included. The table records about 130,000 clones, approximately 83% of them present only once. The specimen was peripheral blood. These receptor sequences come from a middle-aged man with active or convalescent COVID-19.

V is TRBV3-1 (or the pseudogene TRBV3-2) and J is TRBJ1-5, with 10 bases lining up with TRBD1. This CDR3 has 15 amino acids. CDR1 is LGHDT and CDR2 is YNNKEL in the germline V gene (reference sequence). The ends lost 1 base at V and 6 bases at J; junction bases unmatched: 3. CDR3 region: CASSQGDRGLQPQHF. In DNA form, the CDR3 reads TGTGCCAGCAGCCAAGGAGACAGGGGGCTTCAGCCCCAGCATTTT.

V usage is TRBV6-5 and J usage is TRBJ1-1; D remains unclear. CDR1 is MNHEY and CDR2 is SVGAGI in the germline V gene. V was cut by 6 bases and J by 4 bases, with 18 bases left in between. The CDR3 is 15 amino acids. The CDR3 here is CASSLESSGGTEAFF. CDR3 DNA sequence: TGTGCCAGCAGCCTGGAGTCGTCGGGAGGCACTGAAGCTTTCTTT.

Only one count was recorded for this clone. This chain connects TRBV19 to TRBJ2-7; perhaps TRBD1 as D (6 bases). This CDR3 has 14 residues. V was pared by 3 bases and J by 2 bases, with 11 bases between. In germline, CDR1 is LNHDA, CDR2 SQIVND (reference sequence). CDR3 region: CASSMSRGTYEQYF. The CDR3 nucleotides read TGTGCCAGTAGTATGTCCAGGGGCACCTACGAGCAGTACTTC.

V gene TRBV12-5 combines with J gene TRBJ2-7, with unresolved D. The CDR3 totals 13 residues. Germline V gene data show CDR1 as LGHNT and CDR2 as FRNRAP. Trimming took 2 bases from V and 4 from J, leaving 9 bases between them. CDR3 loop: CASGLRGAYEQYF. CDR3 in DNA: TGTGCTAGTGGTTTGAGAGGAGCATACGAGCAGTACTTC. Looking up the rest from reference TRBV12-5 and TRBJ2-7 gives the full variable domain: DARVTQTPRHKVTEMGQEVTMRCQPILGHNTVFWYRQTMMQGLELLAYFRNRAPLDDSGMPKDRFSAEMPDATLATLKIQPSEPRDSAVYFCASGLRGAYEQYFGPGTRLTVT.

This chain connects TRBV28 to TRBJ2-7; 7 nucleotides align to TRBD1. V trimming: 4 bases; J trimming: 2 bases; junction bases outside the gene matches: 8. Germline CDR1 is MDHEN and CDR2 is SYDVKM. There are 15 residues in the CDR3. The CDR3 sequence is CASSSSRDSAYEQYF. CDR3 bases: TGTGCCAGCAGTTCCTCCCGGGACAGCGCCTACGAGCAGTACTTC.

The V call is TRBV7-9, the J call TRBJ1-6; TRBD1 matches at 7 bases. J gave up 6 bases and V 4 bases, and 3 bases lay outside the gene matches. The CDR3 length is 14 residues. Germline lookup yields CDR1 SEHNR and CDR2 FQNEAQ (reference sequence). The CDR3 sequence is CASSSQGVNSPLHF. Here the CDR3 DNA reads TGTGCCAGCAGCTCGCAGGGGGTTAATTCACCCCTCCACTTT.

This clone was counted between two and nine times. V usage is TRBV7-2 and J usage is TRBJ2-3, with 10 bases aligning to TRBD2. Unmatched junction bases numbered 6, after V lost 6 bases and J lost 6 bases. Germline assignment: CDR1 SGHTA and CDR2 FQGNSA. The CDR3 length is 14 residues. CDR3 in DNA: TGTGCCAGCAGAATTAGCGGGGGGCTCGATACGCAGTATTTT. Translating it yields CASRISGGLDTQYF.

The CDR3 DNA reads as TGTGCCAGCAGCCAAGATCAGGGAATAGCGGGGGGCGCCGGGGAGCTGTTTTTT. Residues: CASSQDQGIAGGAGELFF. This chain uses TRBV4-2 with TRBJ2-2; 10 positions agree with TRBD2. CDR3 size: 18 residues. The germline V gene has CDR1 LGHNA and CDR2 YNFKEQ. The V and J ends lost 0 bases and 6 bases, in that order; junction bases with no gene match: 10.

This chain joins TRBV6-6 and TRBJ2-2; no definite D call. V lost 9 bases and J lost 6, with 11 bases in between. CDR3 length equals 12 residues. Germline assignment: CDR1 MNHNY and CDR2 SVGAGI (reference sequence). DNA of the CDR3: TGTGCCAGTACTTTTGCATCCGGGGAGCTGTTTTTT. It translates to CASTFASGELFF.

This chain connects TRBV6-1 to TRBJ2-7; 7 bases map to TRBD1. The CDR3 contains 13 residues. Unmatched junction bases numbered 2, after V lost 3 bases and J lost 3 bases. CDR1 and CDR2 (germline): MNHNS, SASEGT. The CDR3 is CASSDQGVYEQYF. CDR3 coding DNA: TGTGCCAGCAGTGATCAGGGGGTCTACGAGCAGTACTTC.

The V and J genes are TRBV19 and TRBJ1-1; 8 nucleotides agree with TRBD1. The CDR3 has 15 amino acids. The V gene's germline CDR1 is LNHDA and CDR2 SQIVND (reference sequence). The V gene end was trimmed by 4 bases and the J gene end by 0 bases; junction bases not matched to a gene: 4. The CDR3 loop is CASSTQGALNTEAFF. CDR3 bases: TGTGCCAGTAGTACTCAGGGGGCTTTGAACACTGAAGCTTTCTTT.

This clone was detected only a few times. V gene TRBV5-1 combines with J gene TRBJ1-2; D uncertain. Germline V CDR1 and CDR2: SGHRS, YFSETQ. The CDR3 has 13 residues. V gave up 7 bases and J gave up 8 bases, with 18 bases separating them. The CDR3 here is CASQKGESSGYTF. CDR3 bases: TGCGCCAGCCAGAAAGGAGAGAGCTCGGGCTACACCTTC. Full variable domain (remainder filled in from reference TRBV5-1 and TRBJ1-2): KAGVTQTPRYLIKTRGQQVTLSCSPISGHRSVSWYQQTPGQGLQFLFEYFSETQRNKGNFPGRFSGRQFSNSRSEMNVSTLELGDSALYLCASQKGESSGYTFGSGTRLTVV.

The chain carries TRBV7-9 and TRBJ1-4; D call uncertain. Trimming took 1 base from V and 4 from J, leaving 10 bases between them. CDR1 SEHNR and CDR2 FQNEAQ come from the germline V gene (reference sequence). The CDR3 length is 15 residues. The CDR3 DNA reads TGTGCCAGCAGCTTAGTACAACAGTTTAATGAAAAACTGTTTTTT. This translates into CASSLVQQFNEKLFF.

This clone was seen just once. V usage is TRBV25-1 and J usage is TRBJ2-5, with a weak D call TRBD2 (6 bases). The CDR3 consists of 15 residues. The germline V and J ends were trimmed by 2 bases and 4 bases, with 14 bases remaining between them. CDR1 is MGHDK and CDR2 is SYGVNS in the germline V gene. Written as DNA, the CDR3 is TGTGCCAGCAGTGAAGAAGTCGGAGGGGCAGAGACCCAGTACTTC. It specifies CASSEEVGGAETQYF.

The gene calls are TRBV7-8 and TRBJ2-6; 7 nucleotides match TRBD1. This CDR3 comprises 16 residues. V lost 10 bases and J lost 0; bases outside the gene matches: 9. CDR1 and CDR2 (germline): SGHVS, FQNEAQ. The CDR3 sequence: CATSGQNNSGANVLTF. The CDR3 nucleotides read TGTGCCACTTCGGGACAGAACAACTCTGGGGCCAACGTCCTGACTTTC.

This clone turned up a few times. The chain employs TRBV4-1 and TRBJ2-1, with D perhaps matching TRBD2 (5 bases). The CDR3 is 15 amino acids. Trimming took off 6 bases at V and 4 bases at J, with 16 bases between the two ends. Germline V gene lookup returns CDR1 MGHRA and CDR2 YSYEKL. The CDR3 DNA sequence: TGCGCCAGCAGGGACGGGATTGCCAAATACAATGAGCAGTTCTTC. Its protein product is CASRDGIAKYNEQFF.

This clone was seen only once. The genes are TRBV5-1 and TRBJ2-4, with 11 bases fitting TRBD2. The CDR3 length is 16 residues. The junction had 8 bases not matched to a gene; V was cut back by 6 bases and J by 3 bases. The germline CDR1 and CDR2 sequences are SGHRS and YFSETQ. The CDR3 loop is CASTGLAASGKNIQYF. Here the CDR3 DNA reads TGCGCCAGCACGGGACTAGCGGCCTCGGGCAAAAACATTCAGTACTTC.

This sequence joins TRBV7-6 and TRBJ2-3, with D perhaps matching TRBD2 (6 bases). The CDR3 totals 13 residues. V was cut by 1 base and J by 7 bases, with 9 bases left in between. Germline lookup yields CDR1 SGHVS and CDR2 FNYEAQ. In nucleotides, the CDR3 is TGTGCCAGCAGCTTAGGTGGGGGGAATACGCAGTATTTT. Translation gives CASSLGGGNTQYF.

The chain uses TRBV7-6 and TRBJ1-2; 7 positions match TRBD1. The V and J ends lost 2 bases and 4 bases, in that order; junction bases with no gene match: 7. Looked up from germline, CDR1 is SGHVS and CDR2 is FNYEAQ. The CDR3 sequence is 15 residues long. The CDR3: CASSLSRDSFYGYTF. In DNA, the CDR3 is TGTGCCAGCAGCTTAAGCCGGGACAGCTTCTATGGCTACACCTTC. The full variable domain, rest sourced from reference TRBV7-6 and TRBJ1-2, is GAGVSQSPRYKVTKRGQDVALRCDPISGHVSLYWYRQALGQGPEFLTYFNYEAQQDKSGLPNDRFSAERPEGSISTLTIQRTEQRDSAMYRCASSLSRDSFYGYTFGSGTRLTVV.

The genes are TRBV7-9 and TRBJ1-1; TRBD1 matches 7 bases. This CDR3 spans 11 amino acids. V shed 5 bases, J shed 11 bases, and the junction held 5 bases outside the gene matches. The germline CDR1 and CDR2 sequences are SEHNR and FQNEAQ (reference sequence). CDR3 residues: CASSLQGRAFF. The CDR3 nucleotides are TGTGCCAGCAGCCTACAGGGGAGGGCTTTCTTT.

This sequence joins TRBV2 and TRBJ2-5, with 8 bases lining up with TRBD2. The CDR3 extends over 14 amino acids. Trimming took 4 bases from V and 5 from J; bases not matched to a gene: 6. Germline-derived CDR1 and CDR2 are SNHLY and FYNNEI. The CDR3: CASSGDSGGETQYF. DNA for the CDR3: TGTGCCAGCAGTGGGGACTCGGGAGGGGAGACCCAGTACTTC. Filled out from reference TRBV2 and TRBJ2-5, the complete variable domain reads EPEVTQTPSHQVTQMGQEVILRCVPISNHLYFYWYRQILGQKVEFLVSFYNNEISEKSEIFDDQFSVERPDGSNFTLKIRSTKLEDSAMYFCASSGDSGGETQYFGPGTRLLVL.

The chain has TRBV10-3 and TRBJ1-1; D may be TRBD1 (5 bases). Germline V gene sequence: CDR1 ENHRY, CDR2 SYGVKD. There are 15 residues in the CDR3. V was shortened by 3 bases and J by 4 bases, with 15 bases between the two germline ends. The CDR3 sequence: CAISDSGAGGTEAFF. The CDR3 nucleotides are TGTGCCATCAGTGATTCTGGGGCTGGCGGCACTGAAGCTTTCTTT.

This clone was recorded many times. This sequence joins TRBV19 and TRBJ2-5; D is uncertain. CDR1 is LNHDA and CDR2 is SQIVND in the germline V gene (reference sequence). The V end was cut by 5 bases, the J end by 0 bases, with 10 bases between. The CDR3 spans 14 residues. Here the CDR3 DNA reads TGTGCCAGTAGTTTCCTTGACAACCAAGAGACCCAGTACTTC. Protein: CASSFLDNQETQYF.

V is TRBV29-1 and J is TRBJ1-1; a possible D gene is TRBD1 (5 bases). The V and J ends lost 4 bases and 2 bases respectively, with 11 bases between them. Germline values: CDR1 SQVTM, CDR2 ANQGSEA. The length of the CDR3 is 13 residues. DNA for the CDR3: TGCAGCGTTGGACAGAGTTTTAACACTGAAGCTTTCTTT. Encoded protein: CSVGQSFNTEAFF.

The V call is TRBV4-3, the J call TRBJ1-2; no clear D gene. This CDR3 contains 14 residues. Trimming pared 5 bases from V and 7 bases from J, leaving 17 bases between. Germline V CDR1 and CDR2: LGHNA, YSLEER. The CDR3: CASSGGSVTSGYTF. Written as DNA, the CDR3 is TGCGCCAGCAGCGGCGGTTCAGTAACCTCTGGCTACACCTTC.

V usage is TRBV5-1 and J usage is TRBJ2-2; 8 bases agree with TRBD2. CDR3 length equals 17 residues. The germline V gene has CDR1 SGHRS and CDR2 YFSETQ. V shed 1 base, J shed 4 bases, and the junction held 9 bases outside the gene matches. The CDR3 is CASSLSLGGGRTGELFF. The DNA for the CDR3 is TGCGCCAGCAGCTTGAGTCTCGGCGGGGGGCGCACCGGGGAGCTGTTTTTT.

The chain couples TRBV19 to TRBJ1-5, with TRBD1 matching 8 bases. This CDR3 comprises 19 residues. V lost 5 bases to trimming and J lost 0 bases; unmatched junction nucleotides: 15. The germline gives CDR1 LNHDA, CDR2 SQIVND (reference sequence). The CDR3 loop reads CASSPRPSQGVYSNQPQHF. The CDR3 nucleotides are TGTGCCAGTAGTCCCAGACCCTCACAGGGGGTTTATAGCAATCAGCCCCAGCATTTT.

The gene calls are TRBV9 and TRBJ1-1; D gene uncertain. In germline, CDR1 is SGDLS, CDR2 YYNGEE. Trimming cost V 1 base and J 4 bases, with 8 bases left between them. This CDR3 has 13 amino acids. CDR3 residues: CASSVTQATEAFF. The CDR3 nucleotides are TGTGCCAGCAGCGTAACCCAGGCCACTGAAGCTTTCTTT.

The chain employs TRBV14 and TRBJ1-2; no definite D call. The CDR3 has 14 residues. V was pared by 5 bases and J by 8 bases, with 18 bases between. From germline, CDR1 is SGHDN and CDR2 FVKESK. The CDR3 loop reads CASSIRGQARGYTF. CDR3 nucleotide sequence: TGTGCCAGCAGCATCCGTGGGCAGGCTCGGGGCTACACCTTC.

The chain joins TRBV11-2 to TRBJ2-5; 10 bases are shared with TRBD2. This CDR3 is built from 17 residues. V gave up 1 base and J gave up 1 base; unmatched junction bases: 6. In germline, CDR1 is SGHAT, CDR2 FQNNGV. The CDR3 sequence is CASSLVGSSGGQETQYF. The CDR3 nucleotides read TGTGCCAGCAGCTTAGTAGGGTCTAGCGGGGGCCAAGAGACCCAGTACTTC.

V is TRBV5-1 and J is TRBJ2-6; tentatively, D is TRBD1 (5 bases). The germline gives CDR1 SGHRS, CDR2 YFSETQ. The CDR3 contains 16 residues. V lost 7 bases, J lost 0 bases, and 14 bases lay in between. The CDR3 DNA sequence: TGCGCCAGCGGAAGACAGCTTAGCTCTGGGGCCAACGTCCTGACTTTC. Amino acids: CASGRQLSSGANVLTF.